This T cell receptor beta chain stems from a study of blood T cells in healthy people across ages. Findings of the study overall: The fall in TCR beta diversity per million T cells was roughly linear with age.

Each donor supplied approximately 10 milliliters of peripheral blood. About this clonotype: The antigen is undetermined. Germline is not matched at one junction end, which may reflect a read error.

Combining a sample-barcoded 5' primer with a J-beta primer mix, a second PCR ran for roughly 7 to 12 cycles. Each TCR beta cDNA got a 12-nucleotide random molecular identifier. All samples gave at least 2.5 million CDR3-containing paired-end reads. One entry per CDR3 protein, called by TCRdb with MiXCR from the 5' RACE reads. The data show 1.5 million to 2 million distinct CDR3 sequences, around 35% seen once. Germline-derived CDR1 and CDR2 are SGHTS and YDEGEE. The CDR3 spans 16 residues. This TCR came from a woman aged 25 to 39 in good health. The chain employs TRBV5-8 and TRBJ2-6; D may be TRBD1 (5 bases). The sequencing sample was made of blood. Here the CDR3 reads CASSPGHYSGANVRTF. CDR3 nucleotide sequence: TGTGCCAGCAGCCCAGGGCACTACTCTGGGGCCAACGTCCGGACTTTC.